The clone carrying this TCR beta chain has only one observation. Its matching antigen is unknown. The data stem from a study of cytotoxic CD8 clonotypes in ibrutinib-treated CLL. About the study: Sequencing produced an average of about 260,000 productive templates and 85,000 to 100,000 productive rearrangements per sample.

Study-wide results and limits: Under therapy, public clonotypes either contracted or stayed stable, and they were uncommon. Whereas clonality rose at ibrutinib response, it declined toward baseline at progression.

Looked up from germline, CDR1 is SNHLY and CDR2 is FYNNEI. V lost 6 bases, J lost 4 bases, and 4 bases stayed unmatched. The CDR3 runs to 15 residues. Only in-frame clones appear in the TCRdb table, and some are missing; sequencing was by immunoSEQ multiplex PCR. The sample has nearly 85,000 clones, about four fifths seen once. The sequencing here drew on PBMCs, taken after 12 months of ibrutinib treatment. This TCR came from a human donor with chronic lymphocytic leukemia. The rearrangement links TRBV2 to TRBJ2-3, with 13 bases lining up with TRBD2. CDR3 nucleotide sequence: TGTGCCAGCAGCCAACTAGCGGGGGGGTCAGATACGCAGTATTTT. Translated, it gives CASSQLAGGSDTQYF.